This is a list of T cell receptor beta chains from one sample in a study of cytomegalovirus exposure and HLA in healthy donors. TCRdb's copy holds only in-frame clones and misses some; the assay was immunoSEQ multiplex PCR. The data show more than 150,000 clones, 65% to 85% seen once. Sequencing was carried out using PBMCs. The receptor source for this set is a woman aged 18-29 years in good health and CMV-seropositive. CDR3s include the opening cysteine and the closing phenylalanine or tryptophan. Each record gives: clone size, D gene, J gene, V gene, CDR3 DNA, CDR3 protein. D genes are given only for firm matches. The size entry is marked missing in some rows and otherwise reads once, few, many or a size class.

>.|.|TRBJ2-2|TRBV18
TGTGCCAGCTCAGCCGACAGCACCGGGGAGCTGTTTTTT
CASSADSTGELFF
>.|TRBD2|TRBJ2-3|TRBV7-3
TGTGCCAGCAGCCCCGAGCGGGGGGGTACAGATACGCAGTATTTT
CASSPERGGTDTQYF
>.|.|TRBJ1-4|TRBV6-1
TGTGCCAGCAGTGAACGGGTTTCTAATGAAAAACTGTTTTTT
CASSERVSNEKLFF
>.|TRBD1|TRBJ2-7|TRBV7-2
TGTGCCAGCAGCGGGGGGTGGACAGGGTTTGGCGAGCAGTACTTC
CASSGGWTGFGEQYF
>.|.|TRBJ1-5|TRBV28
TGTGCCAGCAAAGGACAGCCTAGCAATCAGCCCCAGCATTTT
CASKGQPSNQPQHF
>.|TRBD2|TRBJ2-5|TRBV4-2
TGTGCCAGCAGCCGACAAGGGGCGACTAGCGGGGGTTCTCAAGAGACCCAGTACTTC
CASSRQGATSGGSQETQYF
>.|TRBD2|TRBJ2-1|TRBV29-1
TGCAGCGTCACTGCAGGACTAGCGGGGGGGCTTGAGCAGTTCTTC
CSVTAGLAGGLEQFF
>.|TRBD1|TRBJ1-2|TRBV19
TGTGCCAGTAGTCTATACTCCGGGACAGGGAGTATAAACTATGGCTACACCTTC
CASSLYSGTGSINYGYTF
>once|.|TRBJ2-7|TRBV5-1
TGCGCCAGCAGCCCCGGGACACCCCAATACGAGCAGTACTTC
CASSPGTPQYEQYF
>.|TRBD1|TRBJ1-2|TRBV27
TGTGCCAGCAGTTACGACGGGACAGCCCCTAACTATGGCTACACCTTC
CASSYDGTAPNYGYTF
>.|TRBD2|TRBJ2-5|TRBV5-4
TGTGCCAGCAGCTTGGCCGCGTCTAGCGGTCGAGCGACCCAGTACTTC
CASSLAASSGRATQYF
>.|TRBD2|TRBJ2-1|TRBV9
TGTGCCAGCAGTGCGGGGGGGACGAATGAGCAGTTCTTC
CASSAGGTNEQFF
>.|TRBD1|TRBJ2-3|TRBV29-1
TGCAGCGTTGCTCTGGGACAGGAAAGCACAGATACGCAGTATTTT
CSVALGQESTDTQYF
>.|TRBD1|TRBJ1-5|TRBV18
TGTGCCAGCTCTCGCAGGGGGAACCAGGGGCTAAATCAGCCCCAGCATTTT
CASSRRGNQGLNQPQHF
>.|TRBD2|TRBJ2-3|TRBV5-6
TGTGCCAGCAGCCTTAGCGGGGGTGGTGTCACAGATACGCAGTATTTT
CASSLSGGGVTDTQYF
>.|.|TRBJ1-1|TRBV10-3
TGTGCCATCAAGTCAGGGAACACTGAAGCTTTCTTT
CAIKSGNTEAFF
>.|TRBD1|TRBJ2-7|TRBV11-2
TGTGCCAGCAGCGTTGACAGGGGGAGCTACGAGCAGTACTTC
CASSVDRGSYEQYF
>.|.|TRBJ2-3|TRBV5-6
TGTGCCAGCAGTGAAATTTCGGCAGATACGCAGTATTTT
CASSEISADTQYF
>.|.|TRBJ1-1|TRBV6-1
TGTGCCAGCAGTGGGCGGGGTTGGGGAGTTCGGGGCACTGAAGCTTTCTTT
CASSGRGWGVRGTEAFF
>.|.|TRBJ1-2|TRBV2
TGTGCCACCGAAACAGGGAAACGTGGCTACACCTTC
CATETGKRGYTF
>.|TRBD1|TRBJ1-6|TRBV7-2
TGTGCCAGCAGCATAGGACAGGGGGGTCGACCCCTCCACTTT
CASSIGQGGRPLHF
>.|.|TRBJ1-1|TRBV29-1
TGCAGCGTTTCTGATGCAGGCACTGAAGCTTTCTTT
CSVSDAGTEAFF
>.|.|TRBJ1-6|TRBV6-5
TGTGCCAGCAGTCCCCGACCAACCCTAGATTCACCCCTCCACTTT
CASSPRPTLDSPLHF
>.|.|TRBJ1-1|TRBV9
TGTGCCAGCAGCGCGGGGAGGGTGGGACTTGAAGCTTTCTTT
CASSAGRVGLEAFF
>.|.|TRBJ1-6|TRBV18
TGTGCCAGCTCACGGGACACAGGGAATTCACCCCTCCACTTT
CASSRDTGNSPLHF
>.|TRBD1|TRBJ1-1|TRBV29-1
TGCAGCACTTATTCCGGGACAGGAGGGACTGAAGCTTTCTTT
CSTYSGTGGTEAFF
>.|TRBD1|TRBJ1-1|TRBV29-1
TGCAGCGTAGCTCAGGGGGGCGCTGAAGCTTTCTTT
CSVAQGGAEAFF
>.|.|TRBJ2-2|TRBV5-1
TGCGCCAGCAGCTCCGGACAGAACGCCGGGGAGCTGTTTTTT
CASSSGQNAGELFF
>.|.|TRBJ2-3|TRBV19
TGTGCCAGTAGTATAGATTCGGGAACAGATACGCAGTATTTT
CASSIDSGTDTQYF
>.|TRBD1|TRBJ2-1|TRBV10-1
TGCGCCAGCAGAAAAGGGACAGGGAGTAATGAGCAGTTCTTC
CASRKGTGSNEQFF
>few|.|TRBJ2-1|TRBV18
TGTGCCAGCTCCCCACCGTCATACAATGAGCAGTTCTTC
CASSPPSYNEQFF
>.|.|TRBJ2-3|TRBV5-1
TGCGCCAGCAGCTTGCTCACAGATACGCAGTATTTT
CASSLLTDTQYF
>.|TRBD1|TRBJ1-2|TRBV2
TGTGCCAGCAGAGCGACCGGGACAGAAAGAGGTGGCTACACCTTC
CASRATGTERGGYTF
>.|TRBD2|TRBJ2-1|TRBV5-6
TGTGCCAGCAGCTTTCTAGCGGGGGTGGGAGACAATGAGCAGTTCTTC
CASSFLAGVGDNEQFF
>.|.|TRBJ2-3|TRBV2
TGTGCCAGCAAAGGCCACGGGACAGATACGCAGTATTTT
CASKGHGTDTQYF
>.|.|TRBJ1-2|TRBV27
TGTGCCAGCAGTTTCACAGAAAATTACGGCTACACCTTC
CASSFTENYGYTF
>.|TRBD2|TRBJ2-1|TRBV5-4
TGTGCCAGCAGCACCCGGACTAGCAGACAGTTCTTC
CASSTRTSRQFF
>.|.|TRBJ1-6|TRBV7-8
TGTGCCAGCAGCTTAGTTCAGGGAAATTCACCCCTCCACTTT
CASSLVQGNSPLHF